This TCR beta chain was obtained from a study of blood T cell repertoires in COVID-19. About the research overall: The cDNA or gDNA used as material had been derived from T cells, B-cell-depleted T cells, or PBMCs.

The CDR3 has 13 residues. From germline, CDR1 is ENHRY and CDR2 SYGVKD. V was pared by 3 bases and J by 7 bases, with 7 bases between. Under the authors' procedure: Amplification with reference gene primers provided the estimates of nucleated cell counts. Assay: immunoSEQ multiplex PCR; the TCRdb copy retains only in-frame clones and omits some. From that table come the V and J calls and clone size; the DNA was used to work out D and trimming. The sample has some 120,000 clones; approximately 87% are singletons. The TCR sequence derives from a man aged 45-65 years with acute or convalescent COVID-19. The sequenced sample consisted of peripheral blood. The chain couples TRBV10-3 to TRBJ1-6, with D possibly matching TRBD1 (6 bases). The CDR3 nucleotides read TGTGCCATCAGTGAAAGGGGGAATTCACCCCTCCACTTT. Protein product: CAISERGNSPLHF.